This T cell receptor (beta chain) was found in a study of memory CD4+ T cells and cytomegalovirus serostatus. The CDR3 runs 13 residues. Germline-derived CDR1 and CDR2 are SGHTA and FQGNSA. The V end was cut by 5 bases, the J end by 4 bases, with 10 bases between. Measured with immunoSEQ multiplex PCR; TCRdb has only the in-frame clones, and not every one. The repertoire consists of approximately 63,000 clones, with over 60% occurring once and the leading ten covering approximately 0.5%. Single viable CD3+CD4+CD8-CD45RO+ cells were sorted as the memory CD4+ T cells. The specimen was memory CD4+ T cells from blood. The chain carries TRBV7-2 and TRBJ2-3; no definite D call. This TCR was recovered from an adult in good health and CMV-seronegative. Some clones in this sample may be carry-over from other donors' samples. The CDR3 sequence: CASSLFESDTQYF. The CDR3 region has the DNA TGTGCCAGCAGCCTCTTTGAGTCAGATACGCAGTATTTT. Filled out from reference TRBV7-2 and TRBJ2-3, the complete variable domain reads GAGVSQSPSNKVTEKGKDVELRCDPISGHTALYWYRQSLGQGLEFLIYFQGNSAPDKSGLPSDRFSAERTGGSVSTLTIQRTQQEDSAVYLCASSLFESDTQYFGPGTRLTVL.